This TCR beta chain was sequenced during a study of siplizumab effects on memory and regulatory T cells. Study-wide results and caveats: An assignable naive or memory phenotype was lacking in roughly 75-96% of proliferating CD4+ or CD8+ clones.

For this clone: What it binds is unknown.

Repertoires were generated with immunoSEQ multiplex PCR, while TCRdb's copy carries only in-frame clones and drops some. The profile covers under 130,000 clones, with about 93% appearing a single time and 0.32% taken by the ten largest. CDR3 length: 13 residues. Trimming took 11 bases from V and 0 from J, leaving 13 bases between them. The germline V gene encodes CDR1 MNHNS and CDR2 SASEGT. The source is a human donor in good health. The chain recombines TRBV6-1 with TRBJ1-2; D is perhaps TRBD1 (5 bases). The sample comprised CD4+ T cells sorted from blood. CDR3 nucleotide sequence: TGTGCCGCCGAACGACAGTCTAACTATGGCTACACCTTC. Translating it yields CAAERQSNYGYTF.